Listed below are T cell receptor beta chains from one sample, sequenced in a study of CD8 T cells in Susac syndrome. TCRdb independently ran MiXCR on the immunoSEQ multiplex PCR reads; one entry per CDR3 protein. The sample lists around 79,000 distinct CDR3 sequences; roughly 95% were seen once. Material for sequencing was CD8+ T cells from PBMCs. Source of these receptors: a human donor with Susac syndrome. The CDR3 runs from the conserved cysteine through the conserved F or W. The D gene is left open where the match is weak. Clone size, where shown, is once, few, many, or a class for clones that have expanded.

D gene	V gene	clone size	J gene	CDR3 DNA	CDR3 protein
-	TRBV2	-	TRBJ1-1	TGTGCCAGCAGTGAAAAAGAGGGGGTGGACACTGAAGCTTTCTTT	CASSEKEGVDTEAFF
TRBD1	TRBV12-5	-	TRBJ1-6	TGTGCTAGTGGTTTTCCGGACAGGGGCGAGGGTTCACCCCTCCACTTT	CASGFPDRGEGSPLHF
TRBD2	TRBV27	-	TRBJ2-3	TGTGCCAGTTGGGGACTACATACGCAGTATTTT	CASWGLHTQYF
-	TRBV11-2	-	TRBJ1-1	TGTGCCAGCAAAATAGTTAGTATACAGGCGATCCCTGAAGCTTTCTTT	CASKIVSIQAIPEAFF
TRBD1	TRBV7-9	-	TRBJ2-2	TGTGCCAGCAGATCACCGGGACAGGGGGCTTCCGGGGAGCTGTTTTTT	CASRSPGQGASGELFF
-	TRBV25-1	-	TRBJ1-2	TGTGCCAGCGGGACTGAGAGCTATGGCTACACCTTC	CASGTESYGYTF
-	TRBV6-5	-	TRBJ1-2	TGTGCCAGCAGTTACTCGAGGGGTGCAGATGGCTACACCTTC	CASSYSRGADGYTF
TRBD1	TRBV20-1	-	TRBJ2-7	TGCAGTGCTCGGGACAGGGGGTACGAGCAGTACTTC	CSARDRGYEQYF
TRBD1	TRBV19	once	TRBJ2-5	TGTGCCAGTAGTGTCCGGGACAGGGTAGGGGAGACCCAGTACTTC	CASSVRDRVGETQYF
-	TRBV5-1	-	TRBJ2-1	TGCGCCAGCAGCTTGGGTGGGCTCTCCTCCTACAATGAGCAGTTCTTC	CASSLGGLSSYNEQFF
-	TRBV11-2	once	TRBJ2-7	TGTGCCAGCAGCTTAGGAAGAGGGACCCACGAGCAGTACTTC	CASSLGRGTHEQYF
-	TRBV11-2	-	TRBJ1-2	TGTGCCAGCAGCCCGAGTCGCAATCTCAACTATGGCTACACCTTC	CASSPSRNLNYGYTF
-	TRBV6-5	-	TRBJ2-5	TGTGCCAGCAGTGGACAGTCAAGGGGGGAGACCCAGTACTTC	CASSGQSRGETQYF
TRBD2	TRBV18	-	TRBJ2-5	TGTGCCAGCTCACCAGCGCGGGGGGAGACCCAGTACTTC	CASSPARGETQYF
TRBD1	TRBV5-4	-	TRBJ2-5	TGTGCCAGCAGCTTGCGGACAGGGACCCAGTACTTC	CASSLRTGTQYF
-	TRBV27	-	TRBJ2-1	TGTGCCAGCAGTCAAAGCCTGGATGAGCAGTTCTTC	CASSQSLDEQFF
TRBD1	TRBV20-1	-	TRBJ2-7	TGCAGTGGTCGGGACAGGTCCTACGAGCAGTACTTC	CSGRDRSYEQYF
TRBD1	TRBV7-9	-	TRBJ1-2	TGTGCCAGCAGCTTAGCCGGAGCCGGGACAGGGTCCTATGGCTACACCTTC	CASSLAGAGTGSYGYTF
-	TRBV15	-	TRBJ2-7	TGTGCCACCAGCGAAACCTACGAGCAGTACTTC	CATSETYEQYF
-	TRBV4-1	-	TRBJ2-7	TGCGCCAGCAGCCCGGACGGGGCCGAGCAGTACTTC	CASSPDGAEQYF
-	TRBV12-3/TRBV12-4	-	TRBJ2-6	TGTGCCAGCAGTTGGGACGGATACTCTGGGGCCAACGTCCTGACTTTC	CASSWDGYSGANVLTF
TRBD2	TRBV27	-	TRBJ2-3	TGTGCCAGCAGTTTCCTACGAGCGGGGTCTAGCACAGATACGCAGTATTTT	CASSFLRAGSSTDTQYF
-	TRBV19	-	TRBJ2-7	TGTGCCAGTAGTATGGTAGGCAGAGGATACGAGCAGTACTTC	CASSMVGRGYEQYF
-	TRBV2	-	TRBJ1-5	TGTGCCAGCAGTGGGAGGCTGGGTTCCAATCAGCCCCAGCATTTT	CASSGRLGSNQPQHF
TRBD1	TRBV4-1	-	TRBJ2-2	TGCGCCAGCAGCTACTCACGGGACAGCTACACCGGGGAGCTGTTTTTT	CASSYSRDSYTGELFF
TRBD1	TRBV28	once	TRBJ2-7	TGTGCCAGCAGTCCTGGACAGGGGGCTTGGGACGAGCAGTACTTC	CASSPGQGAWDEQYF
-	TRBV9	-	TRBJ1-6	TGTGCCAGCAGCGTAGCTCAAGATGCAAAGATCCACTTT	CASSVAQDAKIHF
TRBD2	TRBV9	-	TRBJ2-5	TGTGCCAGCAGCTCCCGGACTAGCTATGGAGAGACCCAGTACTTC	CASSSRTSYGETQYF
TRBD1	TRBV30	-	TRBJ2-7	TGTGCCTGGAGTTTGCCGGGACAGCCCTACGAGCAGTACTTC	CAWSLPGQPYEQYF
-	TRBV14	-	TRBJ2-6	TGTGCCAGCAGCCCGAAGGGGGCTGGGGCCAACGTCCTGACTTTC	CASSPKGAGANVLTF
TRBD1	TRBV12-3/TRBV12-4	-	TRBJ1-1	TGTGCCAGCAGAGGACAGGAGAACACTGAAGCTTTCTTT	CASRGQENTEAFF
-	TRBV6-6	once	TRBJ2-3	TGTGCCAGCAGTCTTTGGGGGCCCGGCACAGATACGCAGTATTTT	CASSLWGPGTDTQYF
-	TRBV18	-	TRBJ2-1	TGTGCCAGCTCACCCCCCGGATCCTACAATGAGCAGTTCTTC	CASSPPGSYNEQFF
-	TRBV7-9	-	TRBJ2-7	TGTGCCAGCAGCCTGGACAGAATAGAGCAGTACTTC	CASSLDRIEQYF
-	TRBV12-3/TRBV12-4	-	TRBJ2-3	TGTGCCAGCAGTTTAGCCCTCGGGGATACGCAGTATTTT	CASSLALGDTQYF
-	TRBV3-1	-	TRBJ2-1	TGTGCCAGCAGCCAAGCCCCCCTAGGGGGTAACAATGAGCAGTTCTTC	CASSQAPLGGNNEQFF
-	TRBV29-1	-	TRBJ1-2	TGCAGCGTTGAAGATCTCAGGGCTGGCTACACCTTC	CSVEDLRAGYTF
-	TRBV5-4	-	TRBJ2-4	TGTGCCAGCAGCTCCCTGTCGCAAAACATTCAGTACTTC	CASSSLSQNIQYF
-	TRBV10-3	-	TRBJ1-1	TGTGCCATCAGCAGGGGCAACACTGAAGCTTTCTTT	CAISRGNTEAFF
TRBD2	TRBV9	-	TRBJ2-3	TGTGCCAGCAGCGCCCTTGGGGGGGAAAGCACAGATACGCAGTATTTT	CASSALGGESTDTQYF
-	TRBV6-6	-	TRBJ1-5	TGTGCCAGCAGGACCGACGGTTTCAATCAGCCCCAGCATTTT	CASRTDGFNQPQHF
-	TRBV24-1	-	TRBJ2-2	TGTGCCACCAGTGATTACGGTGACACCACCGGGGTCAATCAGGAGCTGTTTTTT	CATSDYGDTTGVNQELFF